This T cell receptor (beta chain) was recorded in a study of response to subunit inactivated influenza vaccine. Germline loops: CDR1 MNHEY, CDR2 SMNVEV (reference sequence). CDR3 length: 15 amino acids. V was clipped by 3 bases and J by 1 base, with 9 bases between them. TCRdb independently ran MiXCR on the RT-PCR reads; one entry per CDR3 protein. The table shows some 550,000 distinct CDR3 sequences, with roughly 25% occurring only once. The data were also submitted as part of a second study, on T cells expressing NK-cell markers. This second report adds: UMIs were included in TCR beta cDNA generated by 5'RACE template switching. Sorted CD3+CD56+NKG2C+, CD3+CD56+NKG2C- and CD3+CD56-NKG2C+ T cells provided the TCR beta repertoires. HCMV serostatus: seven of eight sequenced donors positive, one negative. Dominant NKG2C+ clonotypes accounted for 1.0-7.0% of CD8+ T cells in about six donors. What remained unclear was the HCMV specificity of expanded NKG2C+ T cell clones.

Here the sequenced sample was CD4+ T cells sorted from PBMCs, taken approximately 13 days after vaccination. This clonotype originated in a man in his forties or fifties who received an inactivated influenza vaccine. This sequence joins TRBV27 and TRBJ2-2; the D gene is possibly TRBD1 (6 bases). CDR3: CASSFGTQNTGELFF. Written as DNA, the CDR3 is TGTGCCAGCAGTTTCGGGACACAGAACACCGGGGAGCTGTTTTTT.